The rows below give T cell receptor beta chains drawn from one sample of a study of blood T cells in healthy people across ages. TCRdb passed the 5' RACE reads through MiXCR, listing each CDR3 protein once. Among approximately 690,000 distinct CDR3 sequences listed, roughly 53% were seen once. The sample taken for sequencing was blood. The receptor source for this set is a man aged 55 to 70 in good health. CDR3s include the opening cysteine and the closing phenylalanine or tryptophan. A D gene is named only where the DNA matches it firmly. Clone size, where shown, is once, few, many, or a class for clones that have expanded.

v_call	d_call	cdr3_length	j_call	clone_size	cdr3_aa	cdr3_nt
TRBV2	NA	14	TRBJ1-5	once	CASTATEENQPQHF	TGTGCCAGCACGGCGACAGAGGAGAATCAGCCCCAGCATTTT
TRBV29-1	TRBD2	14	TRBJ2-5	few	CSVLLAGAQETQYF	TGCAGCGTTTTGCTAGCGGGGGCGCAAGAGACCCAGTACTTC
TRBV29-1	TRBD1	14	TRBJ1-2	few	CSVTRDRTLGGYTF	TGCAGCGTTACCCGGGACAGGACCTTGGGCGGCTACACCTTC
TRBV5-1	NA	16	TRBJ2-3	NA	CASSLDGYSSTDTQYF	TGCGCCAGCAGCTTGGACGGCTACTCTAGCACAGATACGCAGTATTTT
TRBV5-1	NA	13	TRBJ2-5	NA	CASSLGTGGTQYF	TGCGCCAGCAGCTTGGGGACCGGGGGGACCCAGTACTTC
TRBV5-1	NA	13	TRBJ2-2	NA	CASSPRSPGELFF	TGCGCCAGCAGCCCTCGGAGTCCCGGGGAGCTGTTTTTT
TRBV5-5	TRBD2	13	TRBJ2-4	NA	CASSFYGGLEQYF	TGTGCCAGCAGCTTCTACGGGGGGTTGGAGCAGTACTTC
TRBV20-1	TRBD2	14	TRBJ2-1	NA	CSAHPLGGNNEQFF	TGCAGTGCTCATCCCTTGGGGGGGAACAATGAGCAGTTCTTC
TRBV9	TRBD2	15	TRBJ2-1	NA	CASSVGGGQYNEQFF	TGTGCCAGCAGCGTAGGCGGGGGGCAGTACAATGAGCAGTTCTTC
TRBV11-2	NA	16	TRBJ2-1	NA	CASSLDFGQGGNEQFF	TGTGCCAGCAGCTTAGATTTTGGTCAGGGTGGAAATGAGCAGTTCTTC
TRBV7-2	TRBD2	16	TRBJ2-3	NA	CASSLATSGGTGAQYF	TGTGCCAGCAGCTTGGCTACTAGCGGGGGTACGGGGGCGCAGTATTTT
TRBV24-1	NA	13	TRBJ2-3	NA	CTTSVGSTDTQYF	TGTACCACCAGTGTGGGCTCCACAGATACGCAGTATTTT
TRBV3-1	NA	15	TRBJ1-2	NA	CASSQTSGRRYGYTF	TGTGCCAGCAGCCAAACCTCGGGACGGCGCTATGGCTACACCTTC
TRBV7-8	TRBD1	14	TRBJ2-7	NA	CASSLGTGGREQYF	TGTGCCAGCAGCTTAGGGACAGGGGGCAGGGAGCAGTACTTC
TRBV9	TRBD1	15	TRBJ1-4	NA	CASSPRTGFDEKLFF	TGTGCCAGCAGCCCCCGGACAGGGTTTGATGAAAAACTGTTTTTT
TRBV4-1	NA	15	TRBJ2-3	once	CASSQTEGGRYTQYF	TGCGCCAGCAGCCAGACGGAAGGGGGACGGTATACGCAGTATTTT
TRBV7-2	TRBD1	12	TRBJ2-3	few	CAVRTGPDTQYF	TGTGCCGTGCGGACAGGGCCAGATACGCAGTATTTT
TRBV12-3/TRBV12-4	TRBD2	13	TRBJ2-3	NA	CASSWGRADTQYF	TGTGCCAGCAGTTGGGGGAGGGCAGATACGCAGTATTTT
TRBV5-1	TRBD1	15	TRBJ2-7	NA	CASSWAGQGGHEQYF	TGCGCCAGCAGCTGGGCCGGACAGGGAGGCCACGAGCAGTACTTC
TRBV11-2	TRBD2	15	TRBJ2-5	NA	CASSFTSGEYNEQYF	TGTGCCAGCAGCTTTACTAGCGGGGAGTACAATGAGCAGTACTTC
TRBV12-3/TRBV12-4	NA	13	TRBJ1-2	NA	CASSFTAGVGYTF	TGTGCCAGCAGCTTCACCGCAGGGGTAGGCTACACCTTC
TRBV5-1	TRBD1	15	TRBJ1-6	few	CASSLKGTEDSPLHF	TGCGCCAGCAGCTTGAAGGGGACAGAGGATTCACCCCTCCACTTT
TRBV5-1	NA	15	TRBJ2-3	NA	CASSLVTSSADTQYF	TGCGCCAGCAGCTTGGTAACTAGCTCCGCAGATACGCAGTATTTT
TRBV11-2	NA	13	TRBJ2-3	few	CASSLASYDTQYF	TGTGCCAGCAGCCTAGCCTCATACGATACGCAGTATTTT
TRBV29-1	NA	15	TRBJ2-7	NA	CSPFEGGVMAYEQYF	TGCAGCCCCTTTGAGGGGGGAGTGATGGCCTACGAGCAGTACTTC
TRBV6-1	TRBD2	16	TRBJ2-3	NA	CASSAGSGGVADTQYF	TGTGCCAGCAGTGCAGGCAGCGGGGGTGTCGCAGATACGCAGTATTTT
TRBV6-1	TRBD1	14	TRBJ2-7	NA	CASRGTGRGYEQYF	TGTGCCAGCAGGGGGACAGGGCGAGGCTACGAGCAGTACTTC
TRBV29-1	NA	13	TRBJ1-2	NA	CSVDSAGSYGYTF	TGCAGCGTTGATTCGGCAGGGAGCTATGGCTACACCTTC
TRBV6-4	NA	15	TRBJ2-1	NA	CASSERHQTYNEQFF	TGTGCCAGCAGTGAAAGGCACCAGACCTACAATGAGCAGTTCTTC
TRBV6-6	NA	15	TRBJ2-1	NA	CASSYSGQLLNEQFF	TGTGCCAGCAGTTACTCAGGACAACTACTCAATGAGCAGTTCTTC
TRBV2	NA	12	TRBJ2-2	NA	CASSVGVGELFF	TGTGCCAGCAGTGTGGGGGTCGGGGAGCTGTTTTTT
TRBV20-1	TRBD1	14	TRBJ2-7	NA	CSASQQGKTYEQYF	TGCAGTGCTAGTCAACAGGGGAAAACCTACGAGCAGTACTTC
TRBV29-1	NA	12	TRBJ2-7	NA	CSVEYGAYEQYF	TGCAGCGTTGAGTACGGCGCCTACGAGCAGTACTTC
TRBV5-1	TRBD2	15	TRBJ2-5	NA	CASRGWTSSQETQYF	TGCGCCAGCAGGGGATGGACTAGCAGCCAAGAGACCCAGTACTTC
TRBV21-1	NA	16	TRBJ2-7	NA	CASSKVVRERHYEQYF	TGTGCCAGCAGCAAAGTGGTCAGGGAAAGACACTACGAGCAGTACTTC
TRBV25-1	NA	12	TRBJ2-7	NA	CASSDLMYEQYF	TGTGCCAGCAGTGATCTGATGTACGAGCAGTACTTC
TRBV20-1	NA	14	TRBJ2-7	NA	CSAPLGQGGYEQYF	TGCAGTGCCCCGCTGGGGCAGGGGGGCTACGAGCAGTACTTC
TRBV7-9	TRBD2	16	TRBJ2-5	NA	CASSSGGTSGGETQYF	TGTGCCAGCAGCTCCGGCGGGACTAGTGGAGGAGAGACCCAGTACTTC
TRBV4-1	TRBD1	20	TRBJ2-7	few	CASSPIHGQGAVALSYEQYF	TGCGCCAGCAGCCCAATTCACGGACAGGGGGCTGTAGCTCTCTCCTACGAGCAGTACTTC
TRBV15	NA	15	TRBJ2-3	NA	CATSRGSPGSDTQYF	TGTGCCACCAGCAGAGGGTCGCCGGGATCAGATACGCAGTATTTT
TRBV11-3	NA	14	TRBJ2-4	NA	CASSLGPGGNIQYF	TGTGCCAGCAGCTTGGGACCCGGCGGGAACATTCAGTACTTC
TRBV5-1	NA	16	TRBJ2-7	NA	CASSLVGGQRHNEQYF	TGCGCCAGCAGCTTGGTCGGGGGACAGCGTCACAATGAGCAGTACTTC
TRBV27	NA	11	TRBJ2-7	NA	CASGGRNERYF	TGTGCCAGCGGGGGACGCAACGAGCGGTACTTC
TRBV28	NA	13	TRBJ2-3	few	CASRLDRGDTQYF	TGTGCCAGCAGGCTTGATCGGGGAGATACGCAGTATTTT
TRBV28	NA	16	TRBJ1-5	NA	CASSLLAQAHNQPQHF	TGTGCCAGCAGTTTATTAGCGCAGGCGCACAATCAGCCCCAGCATTTT
TRBV29-1	TRBD2	15	TRBJ2-5	few	CSVARLAGGGETQYF	TGCAGCGTTGCCCGACTAGCGGGGGGCGGGGAGACCCAGTACTTC
TRBV6-1	NA	13	TRBJ1-6	NA	CASSEDWRSPLHF	TGTGCCAGCAGTGAAGATTGGCGTTCACCCCTCCACTTT
TRBV7-2	NA	15	TRBJ2-5	few	CASSLVPYFQETQYF	TGTGCCAGCAGCTTAGTCCCCTATTTCCAAGAGACCCAGTACTTC
TRBV20-1	NA	12	TRBJ2-5	NA	CSADTGRETQYF	TGCAGTGCTGATACAGGGCGGGAGACCCAGTACTTC
TRBV6-2/TRBV6-3	TRBD2	14	TRBJ2-7	NA	CASRGAGGAYEQYF	TGTGCCAGCCGAGGGGCGGGGGGTGCCTACGAGCAGTACTTC
TRBV6-5	NA	13	TRBJ1-1	few	CASSDRRDTEAFF	TGTGCCAGCAGTGACAGGCGGGACACTGAAGCTTTCTTT
TRBV11-2	TRBD1	16	TRBJ2-7	NA	CASSPRQGQGDYEQYF	TGTGCCAGCAGCCCCCGACAGGGACAGGGCGACTACGAGCAGTACTTC
TRBV12-3/TRBV12-4	TRBD2	16	TRBJ2-5	few	CASSLGGTSGTETQYF	TGTGCCAGCAGTTTAGGCGGGACTAGCGGGACAGAGACCCAGTACTTC
TRBV12-3/TRBV12-4	NA	16	TRBJ2-5	NA	CASSSVGGRQEETQYF	TGTGCCAGCAGTTCGGTTGGGGGGCGCCAGGAAGAGACCCAGTACTTC
TRBV6-1	NA	13	TRBJ2-3	NA	CASSERHGNTQYF	TGTGCCAGCAGTGAGAGACACGGCAATACGCAGTATTTT